This section outlines one T cell receptor beta chain sequence together with its context. Its antigen is currently not known. One end of the junction does not line up with germline, which may come from a read error. This sample is drawn from a study of T-cell reconstitution after alpha-beta-depleted transplantation in children (dated by TCRdb to about 2016). In terms of the full investigation: Using TCR repertoire profiling, the study quantitatively followed how T-cell immune reconstitution unfolded in children after TCRalphabeta/CD19-depleted allogeneic hematopoietic cell transplantation. Broader findings and caveats from the paper: The frequencies of hyperexpanded clones fell over the following months, and after one year, T-cell counts and TCRbeta diversity were mostly attributed to newly produced T cells. About two months after transplant, the apparently early recovery of alphabetaT-cell counts reportedly depended on just several hundred clones that had expanded rapidly and came from non-depleted graft cells. The high TCRbeta diversity at day 60 in some patients was ascribed to recipient T cells and intrathymic progenitors that had survived conditioning.

Reading from cysteine to phenylalanine, the CDR3 counts 18 amino acids. The only DNA kept is the CDR3, 54 bases in frame from the first base. CDR1 and CDR2, per the germline V gene (reference sequence), are LGHDT and YNNKEL. The treatment or condition label, as the study defines it: allogeneic hematopoietic cell transplantation with graft depleted of TCRalphabeta T cells and CD19 B cells. Transplant recipients were children who received TCRalphabeta/CD19-depleted allogeneic hematopoietic cell grafts. Receptor libraries were prepared by PCR. The instrument was an Illumina HiSeq 2500. TCR libraries were prepared with molecular barcoding, using unique molecular identifiers to normalize TCRbeta repertoire quantification. The raw public reads went through TCRdb reprocessing: fastp at Q25, MiXCR clone calling, in-frame beta chains kept. Rows merge per CDR3 protein into single entries with the most common DNA and genes. Present in this sample are 780,000 or so distinct CDR3 sequences, approximately 15% of which were seen just once. Roughly 4.8% of the sample lies in the top ten.

The sequence joins TRBV3-1 to TRBJ2-1, with 8 junctional bases fitting TRBD2. The material sequenced was PBMCs, mostly from graft donor cells, taken 360 days after TCRalphabeta/CD19-depleted stem cell transplant. The TCR was taken from a male patient younger than 18 who had a stem cell transplant for acute lymphoblastic leukemia, so the T cells may come from the graft donor. This receptor carries the CDR3 CACSLRLTAGGAYNEQFF. The nucleotides are TGTGCCTGCAGCCTTCGACTGACTGCGGGAGGTGCCTACAATGAGCAGTTCTTC.